One and the same sample provided the 5 T cell receptor beta chains below, sequenced in a study of identical twins. MiXCR, applied by TCRdb to the 5' RACE reads, yields one record per CDR3 protein. The repertoire holds hundreds of thousands of distinct CDR3 sequences, with roughly 18% as singletons. The same specimen was also included in a second study, on T cells expressing NK-cell markers.

Sequencing was carried out using PBMCs. These receptor sequences come from a woman aged 18 to 35 in good health.

CDR3 in DNA: TGTGCCAGCAGTTTTGGGATGGCCAAAAACATTCAGTACTTC. The encoded protein is CASSFGMAKNIQYF. The chain carries TRBV12-3 or TRBV12-4 and TRBJ2-4; D is ambiguous. There are 14 residues in the CDR3. V shed 3 bases and J shed 1 base, with 7 bases lying between them.

The CDR3 sequence is CASSLSGRSEQYF. Written as DNA, the CDR3 is TGTGCCAGCAGCCTTAGCGGGAGGTCCGAGCAGTACTTC. V gene TRBV3-1 combines with J gene TRBJ2-7; 10 bases are shared with TRBD2. Germline-derived CDR1 and CDR2 are LGHDT and YNNKEL (reference sequence). The CDR3 loop spans 13 amino acids. After removal of 4 bases from V and 6 bases from J, the junction contained 3 bases not matched to a gene.

This clonotype was counted between two and nine times. V and J are TRBV20-1 and TRBJ2-2; tentative D call: TRBD1 (6 bases). Trimming stripped 2 bases from V and 2 bases from J, with 12 bases between. There are 15 residues in the CDR3. Per the germline V gene, CDR1 is DFQATT and CDR2 is SNEGSKA (reference sequence). This chain's CDR3 is CSARTGTLNTGELFF. The CDR3 DNA reads TGCAGTGCTAGAACCGGGACACTCAACACCGGGGAGCTGTTTTTT.

This clonotype was counted at least ten times. This chain links TRBV12-3 or TRBV12-4 with TRBJ1-1; D is possibly TRBD1 (5 bases). The CDR3 loop spans 11 amino acids. Trimming stripped 6 bases from V and 10 bases from J, with 12 bases between. The CDR3 is CASRRGVRAFF. The CDR3 coding sequence is TGTGCCAGCAGGAGGGGCGTTCGAGCTTTCTTT.

This chain links TRBV29-1 with TRBJ2-2, with D perhaps matching TRBD1 (6 bases). CDR1 is SQVTM, CDR2 ANQGSEA, per germline. This CDR3 is built from 14 residues. V was trimmed by 3 bases and J by 0 bases, leaving 8 bases between them. DNA for the CDR3: TGCAGCGTTGAGAGACAGGCGAACACCGGGGAGCTGTTTTTT. It yields the protein CSVERQANTGELFF.